Following are 24 T cell receptor beta chains from one sample sequenced in a study of CD8 T cells in Susac syndrome (dated by TCRdb to about 2019). The library was produced with the immunoSEQ multiplex PCR assay. RNA was extracted with the RNeasy kit and roughly 0.45 to 1 ug was reverse transcribed using random hexamers. TCRdb took the public reads, trimmed them with fastp at Q25, ran MiXCR for clone calling and kept in-frame beta chains. A single entry per CDR3 protein holds the most common genes and DNA from its merged rows. The sample table contains roughly 170,000 distinct CDR3 sequences; only one count was recorded for approximately 93% of them. Around 0.097% of the sample is held by the ten biggest clonotypes. Sequenced material: CD4+ T cells from PBMCs. These receptors all come from a human donor with multiple sclerosis.

The CDR3 bases are TGTGCCAGCAGCTTAATAGGGGGAGGGGCGCAGTATTTT. It is translated as CASSLIGGGAQYF. V is TRBV7-3 and J is TRBJ2-3; the D gene is possibly TRBD2 (7 bases). The germline V gene has CDR1 SGHTA and CDR2 FQGTGA. The CDR3 runs to 13 residues. V lost 1 base and J lost 10, with 12 bases in between.

The V gene is TRBV5-4, the J gene TRBJ1-2; a possible D gene is TRBD1 (5 bases). Trimming cost V 4 bases and J 2 bases, with 9 bases left between them. The CDR3 loop spans 13 amino acids. Germline V gene sequence: CDR1 SGHNT, CDR2 YYREEE (reference sequence). Here the CDR3 DNA reads TGTGCCAGCAGCGTTGACAGAAACTATGGCTACACCTTC. Translating it yields CASSVDRNYGYTF.

This clonotype was observed a single time. The CDR3 here is CASSSGPVYGYTF. CDR3 in DNA: TGTGCCAGCAGTTCCGGACCGGTCTATGGCTACACCTTC. The rearrangement uses TRBV12-3 or TRBV12-4 and TRBJ1-2; D uncertain. V dropped 4 bases and J dropped 4 bases, with 10 bases sitting between them. The CDR3 has 13 residues.

The chain couples TRBV28 to TRBJ2-7; 7 bases line up with TRBD1. V dropped 5 bases and J dropped 2; count of bases not matched to a gene: 15. The CDR3 spans 17 residues. The V gene's germline CDR1 is MDHEN and CDR2 SYDVKM. In DNA form, the CDR3 reads TGTGCCAGCAGTGGGGGATTTATCGGGACAGCTCCCTACGAGCAGTACTTC. It encodes CASSGGFIGTAPYEQYF.

The CDR3 is CASSQDSNEQFF. DNA of the CDR3: TGTGCCAGCAGCCAAGACTCGAATGAGCAGTTCTTC. The J gene is TRBJ2-1, the V gene TRBV14; D not certain. Trimming took 0 bases from V and 7 from J, leaving 4 bases between them. The germline V gene encodes CDR1 SGHDN and CDR2 FVKESK. CDR3 length equals 12 residues.

This sequence joins TRBV19 and TRBJ1-1, with unresolved D. Germline V gene sequence: CDR1 LNHDA, CDR2 SQIVND (reference sequence). There are 13 residues in the CDR3. Trimming removed 0 bases at V and 3 bases at J, with 5 bases between. The CDR3 is CASSIDRDTEAFF. The CDR3, as DNA: TGTGCCAGTAGTATAGACAGAGACACTGAAGCTTTCTTT.

The V call is TRBV29-1, the J call TRBJ2-1; the D gene is possibly TRBD2 (6 bases). Trimming shortened V by 3 bases and J by 2 bases, and 20 bases separated the two germline ends. The CDR3 sequence is 17 residues long. Germline V gene lookup returns CDR1 SQVTM and CDR2 ANQGSEA. CDR3 in amino acids: CSVDFGGVSGTYNEQFF. The CDR3 DNA reads as TGCAGCGTTGATTTCGGTGGGGTTAGCGGAACCTACAATGAGCAGTTCTTC.

The chain is built from TRBV20-1 and TRBJ2-5; TRBD2 agrees at 10 bases. This CDR3 region has 15 residues. CDR1 and CDR2 from the germline V gene are DFQATT and SNEGSKA (reference sequence). After removal of 2 bases from V and 1 base from J, the junction contained 4 bases not matched to a gene. This CDR3 is CSARNQRGGQETQYF. CDR3 nucleotide sequence: TGCAGTGCTAGAAACCAGCGGGGGGGCCAAGAGACCCAGTACTTC.

V usage is TRBV11-1 and J usage is TRBJ1-6, with TRBD1 identical over 7 bases. The CDR3 spans 14 residues. V trimming: 6 bases; J trimming: 9 bases; junction bases outside the gene matches: 8. CDR1 is SGHAT, CDR2 FQDESV, per germline (reference sequence). CDR3 amino acids: CASSSDRRSSPLHF. The CDR3 coding sequence is TGTGCCAGCAGTTCGGACAGGAGGAGTTCACCCCTCCACTTT. Combining the CDR3 with reference TRBV11-1 and TRBJ1-6 gives the whole variable domain EAEVAQSPRYKITEKSQAVAFWCDPISGHATLYWYRQILGQGPELLVQFQDESVVDDSQLPKDRFSAERLKGVDSTLKIQPAELGDSAMYLCASSSDRRSSPLHFGNGTRLTVT.

V is TRBV28 and J is TRBJ2-2; a possible D gene is TRBD2 (5 bases). Trimming cost V 3 bases and J 5 bases, with 16 bases left between them. The CDR3 sequence is 16 residues long. CDR1 is MDHEN, CDR2 SYDVKM, per germline. The CDR3 is CASSFVGLRGTGELFF. CDR3 DNA: TGTGCCAGCAGTTTCGTCGGACTCCGAGGAACCGGGGAGCTGTTTTTT. Based on the CDR3 plus reference TRBV28 and TRBJ2-2, the full variable domain is DVKVTQSSRYLVKRTGEKVFLECVQDMDHENMFWYRQDPGLGLRLIYFSYDVKMKEKGDIPEGYSVSREKKERFSLILESASTNQTSMYLCASSFVGLRGTGELFFGEGSRLTVL.

This clonotype has a single count. The V gene is TRBV15, the J gene TRBJ2-1, with a tentative D call TRBD2 (5 bases). Germline CDR1 LNHNV, CDR2 YYDKDF (reference sequence). The V end was cut by 0 bases, the J end by 6 bases, with 9 bases between. The CDR3 contains 14 residues. CDR3 region: CATSRDTEGNEQFF. The CDR3, as DNA: TGTGCCACCAGCAGAGACACAGAGGGCAATGAGCAGTTCTTC.

The V and J genes are TRBV20-1 and TRBJ1-5; D not resolved. CDR1 is DFQATT and CDR2 is SNEGSKA in the germline V gene (reference sequence). CDR3 length: 16 residues. The V end was cut by 0 bases, the J end by 0 bases, with 12 bases between. The CDR3 loop is CSARERDNYSNQPQHF. CDR3 coding DNA: TGCAGTGCTAGAGAACGGGATAACTATAGCAATCAGCCCCAGCATTTT.

J is TRBJ2-3 and V is TRBV7-9; 7 positions match TRBD2. The CDR3 is 14 residues long. V shed 5 bases and J 4 bases; nucleotides not matched to a gene: 6. Germline assignment: CDR1 SEHNR and CDR2 FQNEAQ (reference sequence). CDR3: CASSIGLGADTQYF. CDR3 coding DNA: TGTGCCAGCAGCATAGGACTAGGCGCAGATACGCAGTATTTT.

This chain joins TRBV4-3 and TRBJ1-2; TRBD1 aligns across 7 bases. CDR3 length: 14 amino acids. J lost 2 bases, V lost 2 bases, and 2 bases had no gene match. Germline V gives CDR1 LGHNA, CDR2 YSLEER. In DNA, the CDR3 is TGCGCCAGCAGCCAACAGACAGGGAACTATGGCTACACCTTC. Translated, it gives CASSQQTGNYGYTF.

This chain joins TRBV2 and TRBJ2-2, with D perhaps matching TRBD1 (6 bases). The germline V gene encodes CDR1 SNHLY and CDR2 FYNNEI. V lost 1 base to trimming and J lost 6 bases, with 9 bases between them. The CDR3 length is 14 residues. Here the CDR3 reads CASSEEQGPGELFF. CDR3 nucleotide sequence: TGTGCCAGCAGTGAAGAGCAGGGGCCCGGGGAGCTGTTTTTT.

The J gene is TRBJ2-5, the V gene TRBV7-9; D gene unclear. With 1 base removed from V and 1 base from J, the gap between germline ends came to 13 bases. CDR1 and CDR2 (germline): SEHNR, FQNEAQ (reference sequence). The CDR3 has 16 amino acids. Here the CDR3 DNA reads TGTGCCAGCAGCTTAGGCCCAGCTACTATCCAAGAGACCCAGTACTTC. It translates to CASSLGPATIQETQYF. Drawing the rest from reference TRBV7-9 and TRBJ2-5, the complete variable domain is DTGVSQNPRHKITKRGQNVTFRCDPISEHNRLYWYRQTLGQGPEFLTYFQNEAQLEKSRLLSDRFSAERPKGSFSTLEIQRTEQGDSAMYLCASSLGPATIQETQYFGPGTRLLVL.

This clonotype has more than one count but fewer than ten. The CDR3 DNA sequence: TGTGCCAGTTCCCCGAGTGGTACAGATACGCAGTATTTT. This codes for CASSPSGTDTQYF. The chain couples TRBV6-2 or TRBV6-3 to TRBJ2-3; no reliable D call. Trimming took off 9 bases at V and 3 bases at J, with 13 bases between the two ends. The CDR3 is 13 amino acids. Germline loops: CDR1 MNHEY, CDR2 SVGEGT.

This chain joins TRBV6-5 and TRBJ1-6; no reliable D call. CDR1 is MNHEY, CDR2 SVGAGI, per germline. Trimming shortened V by 3 bases and J by 7 bases, and 13 bases separated the two germline ends. The CDR3 sequence is 15 residues long. CDR3 sequence: CASSYVPSLNSPLHF. The CDR3 coding sequence is TGTGCCAGCAGTTATGTGCCCAGCCTGAATTCACCCCTCCACTTT.

This chain uses TRBV9 with TRBJ2-1, with unresolved D. V shed 3 bases and J shed 6 bases, with 10 bases lying between them. CDR3 length: 13 residues. Germline-derived CDR1 and CDR2 are SGDLS and YYNGEE. CDR3 sequence reads: CASSGSPSNEQFF. The DNA of the CDR3 is TGTGCCAGCAGCGGATCCCCCTCCAATGAGCAGTTCTTC.

This chain links TRBV27 with TRBJ2-1, with 9 bases identical to TRBD2. The CDR3 sequence is 17 residues long. The V segment lost 4 bases and the J segment 6 bases; nucleotides outside the gene matches: 13. Looked up from germline, CDR1 is MNHEY and CDR2 is SMNVEV (reference sequence). CDR3 bases: TGTGCCAGCAGTTCTTGGGCTGGAGCGGGAGGCATCAATGAGCAGTTCTTC. This encodes CASSSWAGAGGINEQFF.

The chain is built from TRBV20-1 and TRBJ2-7, with a tentative D call TRBD1 (5 bases). The V end was cut by 1 base, the J end by 7 bases, with 11 bases between. Germline V gives CDR1 DFQATT, CDR2 SNEGSKA (reference sequence). The CDR3 loop spans 12 amino acids. CDR3 amino acids: CSARGRVEEQYF. The CDR3 nucleotides read TGCAGTGCTAGAGGCAGGGTAGAAGAGCAGTACTTC.

V usage is TRBV5-1 and J usage is TRBJ2-1; TRBD1 is a possible D gene (6 bases). The CDR3 runs 14 residues. V was trimmed by 4 bases and J by 6 bases, leaving 14 bases between them. CDR1 SGHRS and CDR2 YFSETQ come from the germline V gene. In DNA form, the CDR3 reads TGCGCCAGCAGCGAGACAGGTACGGGCAATGAGCAGTTCTTC. This gives the protein CASSETGTGNEQFF.

The chain links TRBV25-1 to TRBJ2-7; possibly TRBD1 for D (5 bases). V lost 1 base and J 2 bases, leaving 9 bases between the germline ends. This CDR3 comprises 14 residues. Germline V gene sequence: CDR1 MGHDK, CDR2 SYGVNS. The CDR3 loop reads CASSEWGTTYEQYF. For the CDR3, the DNA is TGTGCCAGCAGTGAATGGGGCACCACCTACGAGCAGTACTTC.

Here the CDR3 DNA reads TGTGCCAGCAGCTTAGCCCCGGGACTAGCGAGAAATGAGCAGTTCTTC. This translates into CASSLAPGLARNEQFF. The chain links TRBV13 to TRBJ2-1, with TRBD2 matching 10 bases. The ends lost 1 base at V and 7 bases at J; junction bases unmatched: 7. Germline V gene data show CDR1 as PRHDT and CDR2 as FYEKMQ (reference sequence). The CDR3 is made up of 16 amino acids.